The subject of this entry is one T cell receptor beta chain. Sequenced by immunoSEQ multiplex PCR; TCRdb stores in-frame clones only, minus some. The sample records just under 80,000 clones, about 83% being singletons. Blood sampling took place at baseline, cycle 4 day 1, and cycle 7 day 1. This sample stems from a study of OX40 agonist ivuxolimab in advanced cancers. Study overall: Three patients, one with hepatocellular carcinoma and two with cutaneous melanoma, responded partially.

Germline assignment: CDR1 SGHRS and CDR2 YFSETQ. Deletions cut 0 bases from V and 3 bases from J, with 10 bases between. The CDR3 extends over 14 amino acids. This rearrangement joins TRBV5-1 to TRBJ2-7, with no clear D. The receptor was isolated from an adult with an advanced solid tumor such as melanoma, head and neck, liver or kidney cancer. The sample in question was CD4+ or CD8+ T cells sorted from blood, obtained in a trial of the OX40 agonist ivuxolimab. The CDR3 DNA is TGCGCCAGCAGCTTGGTAGGTCCTAACTACGAGCAGTACTTC. It codes for CASSLVGPNYEQYF.